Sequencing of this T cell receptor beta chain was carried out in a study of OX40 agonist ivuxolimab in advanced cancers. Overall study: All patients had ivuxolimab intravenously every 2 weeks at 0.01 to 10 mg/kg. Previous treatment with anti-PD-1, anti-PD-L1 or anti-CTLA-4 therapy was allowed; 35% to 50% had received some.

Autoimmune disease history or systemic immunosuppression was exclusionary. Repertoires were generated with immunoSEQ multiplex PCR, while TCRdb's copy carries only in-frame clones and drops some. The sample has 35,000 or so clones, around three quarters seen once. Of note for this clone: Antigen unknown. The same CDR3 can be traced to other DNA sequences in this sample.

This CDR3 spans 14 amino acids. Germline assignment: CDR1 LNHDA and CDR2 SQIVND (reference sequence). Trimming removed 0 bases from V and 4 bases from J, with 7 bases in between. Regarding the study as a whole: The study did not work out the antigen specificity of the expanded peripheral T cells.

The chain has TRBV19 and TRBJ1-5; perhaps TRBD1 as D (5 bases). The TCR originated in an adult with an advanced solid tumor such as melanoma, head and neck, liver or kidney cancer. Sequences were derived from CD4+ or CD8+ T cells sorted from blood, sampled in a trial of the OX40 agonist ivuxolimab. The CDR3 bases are TGTGCCAGTAGTATAGACAGGGTAAATCAGCCCCAGCATTTT. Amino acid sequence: CASSIDRVNQPQHF.